A selection of T cell receptor beta chains follows, all from one sample in a study of shared T cell receptors in the human thymus. TCRdb's copy holds only in-frame clones and misses some; the assay was immunoSEQ multiplex PCR. Of a few hundred thousand clones listed, 95% are singletons. The sample comprised thymocytes. The receptors here all came from a human donor. Both conserved end residues are part of each CDR3. D genes are given only for firm matches. Clone size is given for some rows only: seen once, a few or many times, or a class if the clone is expanded.

v_gene: TRBV6-6
d_gene: NA
abundance: NA
j_gene: TRBJ1-2
len: 10
CDR3nt: TGTGCCAGCAGGGCGGGGGGCTACACCTTC
CDR3aa: CASRAGGYTF

v_gene: TRBV5-5
d_gene: NA
abundance: NA
j_gene: TRBJ2-1
len: 13
CDR3nt: TGTGCCAGCAGCTTGGTAGTTTACAATGAGCAGTTCTTC
CDR3aa: CASSLVVYNEQFF

v_gene: TRBV5-1
d_gene: TRBD2
abundance: NA
j_gene: TRBJ2-5
len: 19
CDR3nt: TGCGCCAGCATCGTAGGGCCAGCGGGAGAATGGTCGGGCCAAGAGACCCAGTACTTC
CDR3aa: CASIVGPAGEWSGQETQYF

v_gene: TRBV25-1
d_gene: TRBD2
abundance: NA
j_gene: TRBJ2-3
len: 18
CDR3nt: TGTGCCAGCAGTGAAATCCTCGGGACTAGCGGAACCACAGATACGCAGTATTTT
CDR3aa: CASSEILGTSGTTDTQYF

v_gene: TRBV6-6
d_gene: TRBD1
abundance: once
j_gene: TRBJ2-7
len: 15
CDR3nt: TGTGCCAGCAGCCCCGGGACAGGGGGGGCCTACGAGCAGTACTTC
CDR3aa: CASSPGTGGAYEQYF

v_gene: TRBV2
d_gene: NA
abundance: once
j_gene: TRBJ2-7
len: 14
CDR3nt: TGTGCCAGCAGACCTAACAGCTCCCTGGACGAGCAGTACTTC
CDR3aa: CASRPNSSLDEQYF

v_gene: TRBV5-1
d_gene: NA
abundance: NA
j_gene: TRBJ2-1
len: 15
CDR3nt: TGCGCCAGCAGCTGGGGGACGGGGCCCTACAATGAGCAGTTCTTC
CDR3aa: CASSWGTGPYNEQFF

v_gene: TRBV4-2
d_gene: TRBD2
abundance: NA
j_gene: TRBJ2-7
len: 15
CDR3nt: TGTGCCAGCAGATACCGGACTAGCGGGTATGACGAGCAGTACTTC
CDR3aa: CASRYRTSGYDEQYF

v_gene: TRBV5-4
d_gene: NA
abundance: few
j_gene: TRBJ2-4
len: 16
CDR3nt: TGTGCCAGCAGCCACAGGAACCCACAGGGCAAAAACATTCAGTACTTC
CDR3aa: CASSHRNPQGKNIQYF

v_gene: TRBV18
d_gene: NA
abundance: NA
j_gene: TRBJ2-1
len: 19
CDR3nt: TGTGCCAGCTCACCACCGGGCCTTTGGACCAGCTGGACCTACAATGAGCAGTTCTTC
CDR3aa: CASSPPGLWTSWTYNEQFF

v_gene: TRBV27
d_gene: TRBD2
abundance: NA
j_gene: TRBJ2-2
len: 17
CDR3nt: TGTGCCAGCAGTTTGGCTACGGGAGGGCCGCACACCGGGGAGCTGTTTTTT
CDR3aa: CASSLATGGPHTGELFF

v_gene: TRBV7-3
d_gene: NA
abundance: NA
j_gene: TRBJ2-7
len: 12
CDR3nt: TGTGCCAGCAGCTTGTCAGGGGACGAGCAGTACTTC
CDR3aa: CASSLSGDEQYF

v_gene: TRBV5-8
d_gene: NA
abundance: NA
j_gene: TRBJ1-4
len: 10
CDR3nt: TGTGCCAGCACACGAGGGAATCTGTTTTTT
CDR3aa: CASTRGNLFF

v_gene: TRBV5-1
d_gene: NA
abundance: NA
j_gene: TRBJ2-5
len: 11
CDR3nt: TGCGCCAGCAGCGAGGAAGAGACCCAGTACTTC
CDR3aa: CASSEEETQYF

v_gene: TRBV27
d_gene: NA
abundance: NA
j_gene: TRBJ2-1
len: 14
CDR3nt: TGTGCCAGCAGTTTATGGGCCCTAGGAAATGAGCAGTTCTTC
CDR3aa: CASSLWALGNEQFF

v_gene: TRBV5-1
d_gene: TRBD1
abundance: NA
j_gene: TRBJ1-4
len: 14
CDR3nt: TGCGCCAGCAGCTTTACAGGGGATAATGAAAAACTGTTTTTT
CDR3aa: CASSFTGDNEKLFF

v_gene: TRBV27
d_gene: TRBD1
abundance: NA
j_gene: TRBJ1-5
len: 17
CDR3nt: TGTGCCAGCAGTGCCGGGACAGGAGGGTATAGCAATCAGCCCCAGCATTTT
CDR3aa: CASSAGTGGYSNQPQHF

v_gene: TRBV11-2
d_gene: NA
abundance: NA
j_gene: TRBJ1-1
len: 15
CDR3nt: TGTGCCAGCAGCTTTTGTAGCAGAAAGGACACTGAAGCTTTCTTT
CDR3aa: CASSFCSRKDTEAFF

v_gene: TRBV27
d_gene: NA
abundance: once
j_gene: TRBJ2-4
len: 17
CDR3nt: TGTGCCAGCAGTTTAGCCGGCACAAACAGGGATAAAAACATTCAGTACTTC
CDR3aa: CASSLAGTNRDKNIQYF

v_gene: TRBV28
d_gene: TRBD1
abundance: once
j_gene: TRBJ2-5
len: 16
CDR3nt: TGTGCCAGCAGTTTACATCTGGGCAGGGGGAAAGAGACCCAGTACTTC
CDR3aa: CASSLHLGRGKETQYF

v_gene: TRBV19
d_gene: TRBD2
abundance: NA
j_gene: TRBJ2-3
len: 17
CDR3nt: TGTGCCAGTAGTGTTGGGACTAGCGGGAGGGCCCAAGATACGCAGTATTTT
CDR3aa: CASSVGTSGRAQDTQYF

v_gene: TRBV5-4
d_gene: NA
abundance: NA
j_gene: TRBJ2-7
len: 15
CDR3nt: TGTGCCAGCAGCCAAGGGGCGGGGCCCACCTACGAGCAGTACTTC
CDR3aa: CASSQGAGPTYEQYF

v_gene: TRBV7-6
d_gene: TRBD1
abundance: NA
j_gene: TRBJ1-1
len: 16
CDR3nt: TGTGCCAGCAGCTCAAGGGGGCCGAGGGGGAACACTGAAGCTTTCTTT
CDR3aa: CASSSRGPRGNTEAFF

v_gene: TRBV19
d_gene: TRBD1
abundance: NA
j_gene: TRBJ2-7
len: 14
CDR3nt: TGTGCCAGTACACAGGGGCCTAGGTGGGGCGAGCAGTACTTC
CDR3aa: CASTQGPRWGEQYF

v_gene: TRBV28
d_gene: NA
abundance: NA
j_gene: TRBJ1-5
len: 12
CDR3nt: TGTGCCAGCAGCGAAGGTTGGGAGCCCCAGCATTTT
CDR3aa: CASSEGWEPQHF

v_gene: TRBV6-1
d_gene: NA
abundance: NA
j_gene: TRBJ2-2
len: 17
CDR3nt: TGTGCCAGCAGTGGGTTGCGGTCCGGACCCTTCACCGGGGAGCTGTTTTTT
CDR3aa: CASSGLRSGPFTGELFF

v_gene: TRBV4-2
d_gene: NA
abundance: NA
j_gene: TRBJ1-5
len: 15
CDR3nt: TGTGCCAGCAGCCAAGATTACAAGGACCGACAGCCCCAGCATTTT
CDR3aa: CASSQDYKDRQPQHF

v_gene: TRBV27
d_gene: NA
abundance: once
j_gene: TRBJ2-3
len: 15
CDR3nt: TGTGCCAGCAGTTTATGGCCGGGAGCAACAGATACGCAGTATTTT
CDR3aa: CASSLWPGATDTQYF

v_gene: TRBV11-2
d_gene: NA
abundance: NA
j_gene: TRBJ2-7
len: 14
CDR3nt: TGTGCCAGCAGCTTAGATCGTAACTCCTACGAGCAGTACTTC
CDR3aa: CASSLDRNSYEQYF

v_gene: TRBV29-1
d_gene: NA
abundance: NA
j_gene: TRBJ2-1
len: 16
CDR3nt: TGCAGCGTCCCCAGGGGGTCCAGCGGGATTTACAATGAGCAGTTCTTC
CDR3aa: CSVPRGSSGIYNEQFF

v_gene: TRBV11-3
d_gene: TRBD2
abundance: NA
j_gene: TRBJ2-2
len: 18
CDR3nt: TGTGCCAGCAGCCCGGGGACTAGCGGGAGACGGGGCACCGGGGAGCTGTTTTTT
CDR3aa: CASSPGTSGRRGTGELFF

v_gene: TRBV4-1
d_gene: NA
abundance: NA
j_gene: TRBJ2-5
len: 18
CDR3nt: TGCGCCAGCAGCCAAAAAAGGGACAAAGGGGCGCGAAAGGAGACCCAGTACTTC
CDR3aa: CASSQKRDKGARKETQYF

v_gene: TRBV10-3
d_gene: TRBD2
abundance: NA
j_gene: TRBJ2-3
len: 16
CDR3nt: TGTGCCATCAGTGGGCCGGCAGCGGGAGATGCAGATACGCAGTATTTT
CDR3aa: CAISGPAAGDADTQYF

v_gene: TRBV28
d_gene: TRBD2
abundance: NA
j_gene: TRBJ2-3
len: 16
CDR3nt: TGTGCCAGCAGTTTATCGAAGCGGGAGGGCCTAGATACGCAGTATTTT
CDR3aa: CASSLSKREGLDTQYF

v_gene: TRBV13
d_gene: NA
abundance: NA
j_gene: TRBJ2-5
len: 11
CDR3nt: TGTGCCAGCAGCCCAAGGGCGGCCCAGTACTTC
CDR3aa: CASSPRAAQYF

v_gene: TRBV28
d_gene: NA
abundance: NA
j_gene: TRBJ1-4
len: 15
CDR3nt: TGTGCCAGCAGCCCTTGGGGGGAGAATAATGAAAAACTGTTTTTT
CDR3aa: CASSPWGENNEKLFF

v_gene: TRBV27
d_gene: NA
abundance: NA
j_gene: TRBJ1-1
len: 13
CDR3nt: TGTGCCAGTTCGAGATCAGAGAACACTGAAGCTTTCTTT
CDR3aa: CASSRSENTEAFF

v_gene: TRBV7-9
d_gene: NA
abundance: NA
j_gene: TRBJ2-7
len: 19
CDR3nt: TGTGCCAGCAGCGCCTCCTCTCCGGGACTCTCGCTTAGCTCCTACGAGCAGTACTTC
CDR3aa: CASSASSPGLSLSSYEQYF

v_gene: TRBV4-3
d_gene: NA
abundance: NA
j_gene: TRBJ2-2
len: 14
CDR3nt: TGCGCCAGCAGCCATGAGAAGAACACCGGGGAGCTGTTTTTT
CDR3aa: CASSHEKNTGELFF

v_gene: TRBV28
d_gene: TRBD1
abundance: NA
j_gene: TRBJ1-2
len: 13
CDR3nt: TGTGCCAGCAGTTTAAACAGGGGAGGAGGCTACACCTTC
CDR3aa: CASSLNRGGGYTF

v_gene: TRBV27
d_gene: NA
abundance: NA
j_gene: TRBJ2-4
len: 13
CDR3nt: TGTGCCAGCTCGAGCTGCGCCAAAAACATTCAGTACTTC
CDR3aa: CASSSCAKNIQYF

v_gene: TRBV10-2
d_gene: TRBD2
abundance: NA
j_gene: TRBJ2-3
len: 18
CDR3nt: TGCGCCAGCAGTGAGATGACTAGCGGGAGGACGAGCACAGATACGCAGTATTTT
CDR3aa: CASSEMTSGRTSTDTQYF

v_gene: TRBV14
d_gene: NA
abundance: few
j_gene: TRBJ1-1
len: 12
CDR3nt: TGTGCCAGCAGCCATGGGGCGAGTGAAGCTTTCTTT
CDR3aa: CASSHGASEAFF

v_gene: TRBV5-1
d_gene: TRBD2
abundance: few
j_gene: TRBJ2-2
len: 16
CDR3nt: TGCGCCAGCAGCTTGGGGGGACTAGTTGATGCCGGGGAGCTGTTTTTT
CDR3aa: CASSLGGLVDAGELFF

v_gene: TRBV6-4
d_gene: TRBD2
abundance: once
j_gene: TRBJ2-7
len: 15
CDR3nt: TGTGCCAGCAGTGAAACGGGAGGGAGCTCCTACGAGCAGTACTTC
CDR3aa: CASSETGGSSYEQYF

v_gene: TRBV18
d_gene: NA
abundance: NA
j_gene: TRBJ1-1
len: 16
CDR3nt: TGTGCCAGCTCACCATTCCAGCTAAAAGAGGACACTGAAGCTTTCTTT
CDR3aa: CASSPFQLKEDTEAFF

v_gene: TRBV27
d_gene: NA
abundance: NA
j_gene: TRBJ2-5
len: 13
CDR3nt: TGTGCCAGCAGTTTTAACCCCGGGGAGACCCAGTACTTC
CDR3aa: CASSFNPGETQYF

v_gene: TRBV11-2
d_gene: NA
abundance: NA
j_gene: TRBJ2-1
len: 15
CDR3nt: TGTGCCAGCAGCTCCACCCGGGGCGGGTACAATGAGCAGTTCTTC
CDR3aa: CASSSTRGGYNEQFF

v_gene: TRBV2
d_gene: NA
abundance: NA
j_gene: TRBJ2-7
len: 14
CDR3nt: TGTGCCAGCAACCGACTGGGGGTAGTGGACGAGCAGTACTTC
CDR3aa: CASNRLGVVDEQYF

v_gene: TRBV7-9
d_gene: NA
abundance: few
j_gene: TRBJ2-2
len: 12
CDR3nt: TGTGCCAGCAGCTTCTACACCGGGGAGCTGTTTTTT
CDR3aa: CASSFYTGELFF

v_gene: TRBV28
d_gene: NA
abundance: NA
j_gene: TRBJ2-3
len: 13
CDR3nt: TGTGGAAGCAGCCGGCCACCCACAGATACGCAGTATTTT
CDR3aa: CGSSRPPTDTQYF

v_gene: TRBV5-4
d_gene: NA
abundance: NA
j_gene: TRBJ2-1
len: 16
CDR3nt: TGTGCCAGCAGCTTGCAAAACGACTCGTATTACAATGAGCAGTTCTTC
CDR3aa: CASSLQNDSYYNEQFF

v_gene: TRBV6-6
d_gene: TRBD1
abundance: NA
j_gene: TRBJ2-7
len: 16
CDR3nt: TGTGCCAGCAGTAGTAGAAGGGGGACAGGGGTCTACGAGCAGTACTTC
CDR3aa: CASSSRRGTGVYEQYF

v_gene: TRBV6-1
d_gene: NA
abundance: NA
j_gene: TRBJ2-3
len: 13
CDR3nt: TGTGCCAAGTCGAGCGGCTGGGCAGATACGCAGTATTTT
CDR3aa: CAKSSGWADTQYF

v_gene: TRBV19
d_gene: NA
abundance: NA
j_gene: TRBJ1-2
len: 15
CDR3nt: TGTGCCAGTATCCCCTCAGTGGACAGTGTCTTTGGCTACACCTTC
CDR3aa: CASIPSVDSVFGYTF